This T cell receptor beta chain was recorded in a study of blood T cell repertoires in COVID-19. Across the study: Sites in the United States, Italy and Spain provided acute and convalescent COVID-19 samples.

In the authors' methods: Reference gene primer amplification yielded estimated nucleated cell counts. Measured with immunoSEQ multiplex PCR; TCRdb has only the in-frame clones, and not every one. D and trimming come from the DNA, and the V and J calls and clone size come from that table. This sample has 130,000 or so clones, with roughly 72% found just once. Material for sequencing was peripheral blood. This TCR derives from a human donor in a cohort sampled during active COVID-19.

The CDR3 sequence: CASSLGRDSSYEQYF. CDR3 nucleotide sequence: TGTGCCAGCAGCTTAGGGCGGGATAGCTCCTACGAGCAGTACTTC. This chain uses TRBV7-8 with TRBJ2-7, with D maybe TRBD2 (6 bases). Germline CDR1 and CDR2: SGHVS and FQNEAQ. V dropped 1 base and J dropped 0 bases, with 10 bases sitting between them. The CDR3 extends over 15 amino acids.